This record looks at one T cell receptor beta chain sequence and its context. Its target is not known. This specimen comes from a study of identical twins. Whole-study findings and limits: There were fewer insertions in abundant cord blood beta clonotypes, but memory repertoires showed no such pattern.

Template switching created a universal primer site, and the cDNA included unique molecular identifiers. TCRdb passed the 5' RACE reads through MiXCR, listing each CDR3 protein once. The sample yields about 690,000 distinct CDR3 sequences, around 21% seen once. J gave up 5 bases and V 3 bases, and 7 bases lay outside the gene matches. Germline lookup yields CDR1 DFQATT and CDR2 SNEGSKA (reference sequence). The CDR3 length is 15 residues. This sample was shared with a second study, whose subject was T cells expressing NK-cell markers. That source adds: Of the CD8+ T cells in roughly 6 donors, roughly 1.0-7.0% belonged to dominant NKG2C+ clonotypes. Clones of NKG2C+ T cells that had expanded were of unclear HCMV specificity.

The source is a woman under 30 in good health. Input material: PBMCs. This chain uses TRBV20-1 with TRBJ1-5, with 10 bases identical to TRBD1. The CDR3 spells CSARGTGDEHQPQHF. The CDR3 nucleotides read TGCAGTGCTAGGGGGACAGGGGATGAGCATCAGCCCCAGCATTTT.